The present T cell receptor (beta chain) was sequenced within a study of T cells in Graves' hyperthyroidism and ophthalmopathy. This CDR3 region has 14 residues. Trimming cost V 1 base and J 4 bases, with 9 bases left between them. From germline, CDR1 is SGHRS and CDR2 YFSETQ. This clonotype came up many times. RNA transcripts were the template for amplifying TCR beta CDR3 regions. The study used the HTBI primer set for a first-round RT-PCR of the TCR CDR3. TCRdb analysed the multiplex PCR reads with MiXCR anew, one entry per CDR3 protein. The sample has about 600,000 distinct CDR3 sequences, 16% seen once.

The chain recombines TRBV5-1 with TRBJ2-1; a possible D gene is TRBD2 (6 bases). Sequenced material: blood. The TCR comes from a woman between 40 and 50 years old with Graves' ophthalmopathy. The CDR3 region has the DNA TGCGCCAGCAGCTTGTCGGGGGAGTACAATGAGCAGTTCTTC. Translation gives CASSLSGEYNEQFF.